This T cell receptor (beta chain) was observed in a study of multiple sclerosis patients with progressive multifocal leukoencephalopathy (dated by TCRdb to between 2018 and 2021). About the study as a whole: Peripheral T and B cells were examined in MS patients who developed PML (4 under natalizumab, 1 after alemtuzumab) and in treated patients who did not develop PML. Two natalizumab-treated patients who later developed PML were followed longitudinally from before therapy through 6 and 12 months to PML onset. The study aimed to detect JC virus-specific or public T-cell expansions arising at the time of PML onset.

Broader findings and caveats from the paper: Given the small, descriptive cohort, it remained unclear whether the study findings reflect JC virus infection or general immunocompromise. When PML developed, no shared TRBV or TRBJ gene usage and no preferred TRBV-TRBJ pairings were found. Analysis was restricted to peripheral blood, although for natalizumab-associated PML, cerebrospinal fluid or brain lymphocytes might be more informative. In most PML patients, lower normalized Shannon entropy suggested less diverse TRB repertoires, while the natalizumab-treated controls had values close to 1. TRB clones with frequency above 0.5% were observed only in PML patients, but the clones expanded at PML onset were found to be already present before and during natalizumab therapy.

The germline V gene supplies CDR1 KGHSH and CDR2 LQKENI. Between the V and J ends, shortened by 3 bases and 0 bases respectively, the junction contains 12 bases. The CDR3 runs 16 amino acids, cysteine and phenylalanine included. The entry retains the CDR3 DNA only, 48 bases that are in frame from base 1. Notes on this clone: The clone's antigen remains unknown. Qualities for individual bases were not recorded, and no much larger clone is one base off.

According to the study, the label for this sample's time point signals: more than 5 months of natalizumab therapy. The treatment or condition label, as the study defines it: on natalizumab therapy at sampling. Every listed patient had earlier received interferon beta, and every PML patient was female. Blood samples at T1 and T2 were obtained at 6 and 12 months of natalizumab therapy, respectively. Ficoll-Hypaque density gradient centrifugation was used to isolate peripheral blood mononuclear cells. Library preparation was by the immunoSEQ multiplex PCR assay. Each PCR was spiked with synthetic inline TR CDR3 controls spanning all V-J pairings to estimate template counts and remove amplification bias. Reads went through processing to reduce amplification and sequencing bias, and quantification was done against synthetic TR CDR3 analogs. From the authors' description of their analysis: In ImmunoSEQ Analyzer, raw data were processed so that out-of-frame sequences and CDR3s with stop codons were removed, with gene names following IMGT nomenclature. Normalized Shannon entropy, defined as 1 minus Pielou's evenness, was used to summarize repertoire diversity. TRB sequences were considered identical only when V gene, J gene and CDR3 were shared. Public PML clonotypes were CDR3s found in two or more PML-onset samples but not found earlier, in controls, or in public databases. Skylign with the observed count method was used to analyze CDR3 amino acid composition at each position. TCRdb's version of the immuneACCESS table is confined to in-frame rearrangements and falls short of the full clone set. An unresolved V gene accounts for under half of the shortfall where checked; the remainder is of unknown origin. D and trimming come from the DNA, and the V and J calls and clone size come from that table. In this sample the table shows some 30,000 clones, about nine tenths of which occur a single time. The top ten constitute about 1.4% of the sample.

This receptor chain uses TRBV18 and TRBJ2-1; too little of a D gene remains to name it. The TCR comes from a human donor with multiple sclerosis. The sequences come from PBMCs, collected from a patient treated with natalizumab. This receptor has the CDR3 CASSPRAVGSYNEQFF. The DNA sequence reads TGTGCCAGCTCACCTAGGGCCGTCGGCTCCTACAATGAGCAGTTCTTC.